Below, 19 T cell receptor beta chains from the same sample are listed, as sequenced in a study of blood T cell repertoires in COVID-19. The method was immunoSEQ multiplex PCR; TCRdb's version includes in-frame clones alone and lacks a portion of them. The sample has around 150,000 clones, 80% seen once. The sequencing sample was made of PBMCs or T cells enriched from blood (not recorded which). The receptor source for this set is a woman between 55 and 75 years old who had recovered from COVID-19.

J is TRBJ1-2 and V is TRBV18; the D gene is possibly TRBD1 (6 bases). V dropped 3 bases and J dropped 2 bases, with 10 bases sitting between them. Germline values: CDR1 KGHSH, CDR2 LQKENI. There are 14 residues in the CDR3. CDR3 in amino acids: CASSPYRDNYGYTF. In DNA, the CDR3 is TGTGCCAGCTCACCGTACAGGGACAACTATGGCTACACCTTC.

The chain carries TRBV4-1 and TRBJ2-5, with D maybe TRBD2 (6 bases). V was pared by 2 bases and J by 4 bases, with 20 bases between. CDR1 is MGHRA and CDR2 is YSYEKL in the germline V gene. The CDR3 has 17 residues. CDR3 nucleotide sequence: TGCGCCAGCAGCCAAAAGGGACCTAGCGCATCCTCAGAGACCCAGTACTTC. Protein: CASSQKGPSASSETQYF.

DNA of the CDR3: TGTGCCAGCAGTTTGGGGGGGGCGCGAGGAAACACCATATATTTT. This encodes CASSLGGARGNTIYF. The chain has TRBV28 and TRBJ1-3, with D perhaps matching TRBD1 (6 bases). Germline assignment: CDR1 MDHEN and CDR2 SYDVKM. Trimming cost V 3 bases and J 4 bases, with 13 bases left between them. This CDR3 region has 15 residues.

The genes are TRBV19 and TRBJ1-1; 7 positions match TRBD1. This CDR3 is 14 amino acids long. Germline CDR1 is LNHDA and CDR2 is SQIVND (reference sequence). The J segment lost 3 bases and the V segment lost 7 bases, leaving 8 bases of the junction unmatched. The CDR3 spells CASNPSGGYTEAFF. In DNA, the CDR3 is TGTGCCAGTAACCCCTCAGGGGGTTACACTGAAGCTTTCTTT.

V gene TRBV7-2 combines with J gene TRBJ2-1; tentatively, D is TRBD2 (5 bases). Germline V gene lookup returns CDR1 SGHTA and CDR2 FQGNSA. The CDR3 covers 15 residues. V shed 0 bases and J shed 11 bases, with 17 bases lying between them. The DNA of the CDR3 is TGTGCCAGCAGCTTAGCGCGCGGTCTGACGGGAAAGCAGTTCTTC. It yields the protein CASSLARGLTGKQFF.

The chain uses TRBV2 and TRBJ1-4, with D hard to call. Per the germline V gene, CDR1 is SNHLY and CDR2 is FYNNEI. The V and J ends lost 4 bases and 2 bases respectively, with 8 bases between them. CDR3 length equals 14 residues. CDR3 coding DNA: TGTGCCAGCAGTGGCGCAACTACTAATGAAAAACTGTTTTTT. Residues: CASSGATTNEKLFF.

The chain combines TRBV2 with TRBJ1-1, with a tentative D call TRBD1 (6 bases). The V gene's germline CDR1 is SNHLY and CDR2 FYNNEI. V was clipped by 6 bases and J by 4 bases, with 18 bases between them. The CDR3 is 15 amino acids. In DNA form, the CDR3 reads TGTGCCAGCAGAAAGATACAGGGTCGCGGCACTGAAGCTTTCTTT. This codes for CASRKIQGRGTEAFF.

For the CDR3, the DNA is TGTGCCAGCAGCTTAACTGGACTAGCGGGGGAGCAGTTCTTC. Translation gives CASSLTGLAGEQFF. The J gene is TRBJ2-1, the V gene TRBV7-3, with TRBD2 matching 12 bases. The V segment lost 0 bases and the J segment 10 bases; nucleotides outside the gene matches: 1. The CDR3 is made up of 14 amino acids. CDR1 is SGHTA, CDR2 FQGTGA, per germline.

This clone is judged medium-sized. The J gene is TRBJ1-5, the V gene TRBV7-9; TRBD1 is a possible D gene (5 bases). CDR3 length equals 15 residues. In germline, CDR1 is SEHNR, CDR2 FQNEAQ (reference sequence). The germline V and J ends were trimmed by 1 base and 3 bases, with 10 bases remaining between them. The CDR3 nucleotides are TGTGCCAGCAGCTTAGGAACAGGCCCCAATCAGCCCCAGCATTTT. This codes for CASSLGTGPNQPQHF.

The chain uses TRBV4-1 and TRBJ1-5, with D possibly being TRBD1 (6 bases). The V gene's germline CDR1 is MGHRA and CDR2 YSYEKL. This CDR3 is built from 17 residues. V lost 0 bases to trimming and J lost 3 bases, with 15 bases between them. CDR3 nucleotide sequence: TGCGCCAGCAGCCAAGATTGGTCGGACAGCTTCAATCAGCCCCAGCATTTT. Protein: CASSQDWSDSFNQPQHF.

The chain joins TRBV28 to TRBJ1-5; D may be TRBD1 (6 bases). V was shortened by 7 bases and J by 7 bases, with 20 bases between the two germline ends. CDR1 and CDR2 (germline): MDHEN, SYDVKM. The CDR3 is 15 residues long. CDR3 DNA sequence: TGTGCCAGCATCAGAACAGGGCCGGCAGGGCAGCCCCAGCATTTT. Its translation is CASIRTGPAGQPQHF.

This clone was observed many times. The chain recombines TRBV5-1 with TRBJ1-2; maybe TRBD1 (5 bases). This CDR3 region has 15 residues. V gave up 0 bases and J gave up 2 bases, with 11 bases separating them. Germline CDR1 reads SGHRS; CDR2 reads YFSETQ. In DNA, the CDR3 is TGCGCCAGCAGCTTGGACGGGGGTTCCAACTATGGCTACACCTTC. This gives the protein CASSLDGGSNYGYTF.

The chain has TRBV19 and TRBJ1-5; D perhaps matches TRBD1 (5 bases). The CDR3 length is 14 residues. Germline-derived CDR1 and CDR2 are LNHDA and SQIVND (reference sequence). The V end was cut by 3 bases, the J end by 7 bases, with 13 bases between. CDR3 sequence reads: CASSILGVGQPQHF. CDR3 in DNA: TGTGCCAGTAGTATTTTAGGGGTGGGGCAGCCCCAGCATTTT.

This clone was detected a few times. The chain has TRBV30 and TRBJ1-1; TRBD1 is a possible D gene (5 bases). The CDR3 is 13 residues long. CDR1 and CDR2 from the germline V gene are GTSNPN and SVGIG (reference sequence). V lost 1 base and J lost 2, with 8 bases in between. The CDR3 loop reads CAWSEQANTEAFF. In DNA form, the CDR3 reads TGTGCCTGGAGTGAACAGGCAAACACTGAAGCTTTCTTT.

This clone is a singleton in its sample. This rearrangement joins TRBV7-6 to TRBJ1-2; TRBD1 matches 7 bases. J was trimmed by 8 bases and V by 6 bases; bases with no gene match: 9. The CDR3 loop spans 13 amino acids. Per germline, CDR1 SGHVS and CDR2 FNYEAQ. The CDR3 is CASRQRQGEGYTF. DNA of the CDR3: TGTGCCAGCAGGCAGCGTCAGGGGGAAGGCTACACCTTC.

This clone was counted a single time. The V gene is TRBV21-1, the J gene TRBJ1-6; the table names TRBD1, a call not compared with the DNA. TRBV21-1 is given as a pseudogene. The CDR3 length is 16 residues. CDR3 coding DNA: TGTGCCAGCAGCAACGGGACAGGAGGCAATAATTCACCCCTCCACTTT. It translates to CASSNGTGGNNSPLHF.

This clone has a single count. The CDR3, as DNA: TGTGCCAGTAGTACCCCGTCGGACAGGGACGTAGCTTTCTTT. As protein: CASSTPSDRDVAFF. The V and J genes are TRBV19 and TRBJ1-1, with 8 positions matching TRBD1. Trimming at V came to 4 bases and at J to 10 bases, leaving 11 bases not matched to a gene. Per the germline V gene, CDR1 is LNHDA and CDR2 is SQIVND (reference sequence). The CDR3 has 14 amino acids.

The genes are TRBV2 and TRBJ2-1; TRBD2 matches 9 bases. V shed 3 bases, J shed 9 bases, and the junction held 9 bases outside the gene matches. Germline loops: CDR1 SNHLY, CDR2 FYNNEI. This CDR3 region has 15 residues. CDR3: CASSEEAGGRSEQFF. The CDR3 coding sequence is TGTGCCAGCAGTGAGGAAGCGGGGGGACGGAGTGAGCAGTTCTTC.

The chain has TRBV7-2 and TRBJ2-2; D is unclear. Germline lookup yields CDR1 SGHTA and CDR2 FQGNSA. V lost 1 base to trimming and J lost 6 bases, with 9 bases between them. The CDR3 covers 14 residues. CDR3 region: CASSLDPRPGELFF. CDR3 nucleotide sequence: TGTGCCAGCAGCTTAGATCCGCGTCCCGGGGAGCTGTTTTTT.